The 8 T cell receptor beta chains given below trace back to one sample, sequenced in a study of shared clonotypes between healthy human individuals. Measured with immunoSEQ multiplex PCR; TCRdb has only the in-frame clones, and not every one. The sample includes about 670,000 clones, approximately 79% of them seen just once. The sample was memory CD4+ T cells sorted from blood. The subset here: CD45RA-negative fraction. The source is a woman aged 25 to 39 in good health.

The rearrangement joins TRBV7-8 to TRBJ2-1; D remains unclear. There are 12 residues in the CDR3. V dropped 3 bases and J dropped 7 bases, with 7 bases sitting between them. CDR1 and CDR2 (germline): SGHVS, FQNEAQ. The DNA for the CDR3 is TGTGCCAGCAGCTTCTACCCAAATGAGCAGTTCTTC. The encoded protein is CASSFYPNEQFF.

A word on this clone: Other DNA sequences from this sample encode an identical CDR3 as well. The V call is TRBV18, the J call TRBJ1-4; 8 nucleotides match TRBD1. Germline V gene sequence: CDR1 KGHSH, CDR2 LQKENI. With V trimmed by 2 bases and J by 7 bases, 3 bases remained unmatched. This CDR3 has 14 amino acids. The CDR3 here is CASSPGQGAEKLFF. The CDR3, as DNA: TGTGCCAGCTCACCAGGTCAGGGGGCTGAAAAACTGTTTTTT.

This rearrangement joins TRBV7-9 to TRBJ2-2; TRBD2 agrees at 13 bases. This CDR3 spans 16 amino acids. CDR1 SEHNR and CDR2 FQNEAQ come from the germline V gene (reference sequence). The junction had 5 bases not matched to a gene; V was cut back by 5 bases and J by 5 bases. The CDR3 loop is CASSRRTSGSTGELFF. The CDR3 DNA reads as TGTGCCAGCAGCCGCCGGACTAGCGGGAGTACCGGGGAGCTGTTTTTT. Full variable domain (missing parts from reference TRBV7-9 and TRBJ2-2): DTGVSQNPRHKITKRGQNVTFRCDPISEHNRLYWYRQTLGQGPEFLTYFQNEAQLEKSRLLSDRFSAERPKGSFSTLEIQRTEQGDSAMYLCASSRRTSGSTGELFFGEGSRLTVL.

The chain recombines TRBV7-9 with TRBJ1-5; D not resolved. Trimming removed 4 bases at V and 7 bases at J, with 20 bases between. This CDR3 region has 16 residues. Per germline, CDR1 SEHNR and CDR2 FQNEAQ (reference sequence). CDR3 in amino acids: CASSSGWGEGEQPQHF. CDR3 coding DNA: TGTGCCAGCAGCTCCGGCTGGGGTGAGGGTGAACAGCCCCAGCATTTT.

Regarding this clone: The same CDR3 can be traced to other DNA sequences in this sample. The rearrangement joins TRBV18 to TRBJ2-7, with 8 bases that match TRBD1. The CDR3 is 15 residues long. Germline-derived CDR1 and CDR2 are KGHSH and LQKENI. Germline trimming cut 4 bases from V and 3 bases from J; bases unmatched to any gene: 8. CDR3 in DNA: TGTGCCAGCTCACGGACCGGGACAGGTATCTACGAGCAGTACTTC. Translating gives CASSRTGTGIYEQYF.

This clone came up many times. Other DNA sequences in this sample translate to the same CDR3. The CDR3 sequence: CASSFTGLQQPQHF. CDR3 nucleotides: TGTGCCAGCAGTTTTACCGGGCTCCAACAGCCCCAGCATTTT. J is TRBJ1-5 and V is TRBV27; D is unresolved. From germline, CDR1 is MNHEY and CDR2 SMNVEV (reference sequence). The CDR3 consists of 14 residues. V was pared by 3 bases and J by 7 bases, with 13 bases between.

DNA of the CDR3: TGCGCCAGCAGTAGGACAGGGGAAGATCAGCCCCAGCATTTT. It is translated as CASSRTGEDQPQHF. V usage is TRBV10-2 and J usage is TRBJ1-5; 9 nucleotides align to TRBD1. This CDR3 region has 14 residues. Trimming cost V 5 bases and J 5 bases; bases outside gene matches: 4. Germline V CDR1 and CDR2: WSHSY, SAAADI.

J is TRBJ2-7 and V is TRBV7-9; no firm D call. CDR1 and CDR2 from the germline V gene are SEHNR and FQNEAQ (reference sequence). This CDR3 has 13 amino acids. Trimming took off 3 bases at V and 0 bases at J, with 6 bases between the two ends. This CDR3 is CASSLATSYEQYF. The CDR3 DNA sequence: TGTGCCAGCAGCTTGGCTACCTCCTACGAGCAGTACTTC. The complete variable domain, with remaining parts taken from reference TRBV7-9 and TRBJ2-7, reads DTGVSQNPRHKITKRGQNVTFRCDPISEHNRLYWYRQTLGQGPEFLTYFQNEAQLEKSRLLSDRFSAERPKGSFSTLEIQRTEQGDSAMYLCASSLATSYEQYFGPGTRLTVT.